This T cell receptor beta chain comes out of a study of blood T cells in healthy people across ages (dated by TCRdb to about 2015). Broadly, across the study: In model experiments, template switching captured about one uniquely barcoded TCR beta cDNA molecule for every two T cells. Using deep sequencing normalized with unique cDNA molecular identifiers, the study measured how TCR beta repertoire diversity changes with age. Four age groups were formed from the donors: young (average approximately 16 years), middle-aged (around 41), aged (approximately 60) and long-lived (around 80). Two additional independent replicas of 1 million unique cDNA reads from the same blood draw were analyzed for two donors (one aged 18 to 30 and one aged 80 or older). Donors of different ages were randomly distributed across sequencing lanes to avoid experimental bias.

Points on this clonotype: Its antigen remains unidentified. Base-call qualities are not available, and no considerably larger clone is one nucleotide away.

On the study overall, not on this receptor specifically: As age increased, observed TCR beta diversity per million T cells dropped in a roughly linear way, and a significant reduction was already evident by age 40. Bulk unsorted PBMC profiling prevented conclusive comparison of naive and antigen-experienced compartments. Compared with the aged group, the long-lived group had more naive CD4+ T cells, fewer expanded clones and increased TCR diversity, suggesting age selection. Because the CMV infection status of the donors was unknown, age-related changes in expanded clonotypes may potentially have been confounded. The percentage of naive T cells measured by flow cytometry correlated strongly with observed TCR beta diversity. Total diversity estimates from one million sequenced T cells were considered lower bounds and underestimates.

The library was generated by 5' RACE. The second PCR ran for roughly 7 to 11 cycles and used a J-beta primer mix along with a sample-barcoded 5' primer. Each TCR beta cDNA molecule received a unique molecular identifier from a template-switch 5' adaptor carrying 12 random nucleotides. At least 2.5 million CDR3-containing paired-end reads were obtained from each sample. All of the RNA was converted into first-strand cDNA using the Mint cDNA synthesis kit, with a TRBC-specific oligonucleotide serving as the primer. Following uracil-DNA glycosylase treatment, all cDNA underwent a first 18-cycle PCR with the universal primers M1SS and BC2_uni_R. From the authors' description of their analysis: For normalization, 1 million high-quality reads were randomly selected from each sample, with every read carrying a distinct molecular identifier. Instead of being binned into consensus sequences, reads that shared molecular identifiers were thrown out. MiTCR, run with a Q25 quality threshold and the strictest error-elimination algorithm, handled CDR3 identification, clonotype clustering and error correction. A nonparametric unseen species model using Euler transformation provided a lower-bound estimate of total TCR beta diversity. TCRdb reworked the public reads: Q25 trimming with fastp, MiXCR clone assembly, productive beta chains retained. Rows merge per CDR3 protein into single entries with the most common DNA and genes. The V and J calls and clone size are TCRdb's, not the authors'. This sample is represented by around 1,800,000 distinct CDR3 sequences; 35% to 50% of them were singletons. The top ten clonotypes cover more than 20% of the sample.

Donors were roughly 40 systemically healthy Caucasian individuals from Russia aged about 6 to 100 years. Approximately 9 milliliters of peripheral blood were collected from each donor into EDTA-treated Vacutainer tubes. PBMCs were isolated by Ficoll-Paque density-gradient centrifugation, with at least 7 million obtained per sample. Total RNA was extracted from PBMCs with Trizol reagent, with at least 6 micrograms obtained per sample. For every donor, flow cytometry on a PBMC aliquot measured the percentage of naive CD45RAhigh/CD27high T cells. V and J are truncated by 1 base and 1 base respectively, leaving an intervening sequence of 8 bases. Including cysteine and phenylalanine, the CDR3 has 14 amino acids. Only CDR3 DNA is held: 42 bases, read in frame from base 1. Looking up the germline V gene yields CDR1 SGHRS and CDR2 YFSETQ.

The chain is assembled from TRBV5-1 and TRBJ1-1; no D gene call is confident. This clonotype was sampled from a human donor in good health. The specimen sequenced was blood. The CDR3 in this case is CASSLSTQNTEAFF. The DNA sequence is given as TGCGCCAGCAGCTTGTCGACACAGAACACTGAAGCTTTCTTT.